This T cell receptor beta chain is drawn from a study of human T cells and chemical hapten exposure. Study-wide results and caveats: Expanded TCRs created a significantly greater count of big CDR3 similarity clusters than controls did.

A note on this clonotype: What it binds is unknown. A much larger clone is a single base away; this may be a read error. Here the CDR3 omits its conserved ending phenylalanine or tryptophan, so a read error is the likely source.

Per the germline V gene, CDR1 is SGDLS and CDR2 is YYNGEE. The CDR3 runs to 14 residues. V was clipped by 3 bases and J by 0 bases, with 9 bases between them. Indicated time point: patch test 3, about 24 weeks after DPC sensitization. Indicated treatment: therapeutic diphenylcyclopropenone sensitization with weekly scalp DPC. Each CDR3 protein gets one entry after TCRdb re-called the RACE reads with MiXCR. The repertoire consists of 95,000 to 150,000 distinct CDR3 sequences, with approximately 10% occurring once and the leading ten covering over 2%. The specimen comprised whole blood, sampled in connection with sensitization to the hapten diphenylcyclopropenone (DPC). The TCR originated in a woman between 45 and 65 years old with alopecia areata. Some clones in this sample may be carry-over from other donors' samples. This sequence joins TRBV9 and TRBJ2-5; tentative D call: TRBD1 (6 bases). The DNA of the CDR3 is TGTGCCAGCAGCGCTGGGGACAACCAAGAGACCCAGTACTCC. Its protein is CASSAGDNQETQYS.